This TCR beta chain was recovered during a study of vaccination effects on CD4 cells after COVID-19. Overall study: Samples collected post-vaccine were obtained a median of 72 days after the second dose.

Antigen-specific CD4+ T cells were expanded (with viral peptide pools) by the ViraFEST assay ahead of sequencing. CD4+ T cells were isolated after 10 days of culture. Participants got two doses of BNT162b2 or mRNA-1273 vaccine. Sequencing used immunoSEQ multiplex PCR; TCRdb keeps in-frame clones, though not all of them. The sample has approximately 65,000 clones; around two thirds are singletons. Germline CDR1 and CDR2: MDHEN and SYDVKM. V lost 5 bases to trimming and J lost 0 bases; unmatched junction nucleotides: 13. The CDR3 extends over 18 amino acids. Points on this clone: Its target is not known.

The TCR was taken from a human donor who received a COVID-19 vaccine. The chain employs TRBV28 and TRBJ2-3; 8 bases are a match to TRBD1. The material sequenced was CD4+ T cells from PBMCs cultured with HCoV-229E spike peptides, taken after COVID-19 vaccination. The CDR3 sequence is CASSRQGSISTSTDTQYF. The DNA for the CDR3 is TGTGCCAGCAGTCGACAGGGGTCAATCTCAACTAGCACAGATACGCAGTATTTT.